The 17 T cell receptor beta chains below all came from one sample that was sequenced in a study of blood T cell repertoires in COVID-19. Sequencing used immunoSEQ multiplex PCR; TCRdb keeps in-frame clones, though not all of them. The sample lists around 220,000 clones, 80% occurring once. The material sequenced was PBMCs or T cells enriched from blood (not recorded which). Receptor source: a woman between 40 and 50 years old with acute COVID-19.

The rearrangement links TRBV10-3 to TRBJ1-2, with D possibly matching TRBD1 (5 bases). Trimming left V 6 bases short and J 1 base short, with 9 bases between. Germline CDR1 reads ENHRY; CDR2 reads SYGVKD. The CDR3 is made up of 13 amino acids. CDR3 in amino acids: CAIRLGDNYGYTF. In DNA form, the CDR3 reads TGTGCCATCAGGTTAGGGGATAACTATGGCTACACCTTC.

This clone was seen more than once but under ten times. The J gene is TRBJ2-7, the V gene TRBV7-2, with D possibly TRBD2 on 6 matching bases. V lost 4 bases and J lost 4, with 11 bases in between. CDR1 is SGHTA and CDR2 is FQGNSA in the germline V gene. The CDR3 totals 13 residues. As DNA, the CDR3 is TGTGCCAGCAGCTCCGGGACTGAATACGAGCAGTACTTC. Protein sequence: CASSSGTEYEQYF.

The count of this clone is one. The genes are TRBV5-6 and TRBJ2-3; 7 bases are a match to TRBD1. CDR1 is SGHDT, CDR2 YYEEEE, per germline. The trim removed 5 bases at V and 2 bases at J, leaving 11 bases unmatched. The CDR3 is 16 amino acids. The CDR3 loop is CASRLPGQSFTDTQYF. As DNA, the CDR3 is TGTGCCAGCAGACTACCGGGACAGTCCTTCACAGATACGCAGTATTTT.

The rearrangement uses TRBV3-1 (or the pseudogene TRBV3-2) and TRBJ2-7; 12 bases are shared with TRBD2. Looked up from germline, CDR1 is LGHDT and CDR2 is YNNKEL (reference sequence). Germline trimming cut 1 base from V and 7 bases from J; bases unmatched to any gene: 5. This CDR3 is 15 amino acids long. CDR3 in amino acids: CASSQGLAGAREQYF. Written as DNA, the CDR3 is TGTGCCAGCAGCCAAGGACTAGCGGGGGCCCGGGAGCAGTACTTC.

Points on this clone: One junction end disagrees with the germline gene, perhaps due to a read error. Here the CDR3 reads CASSLIAGGPRSEQFF. The CDR3 bases are TGTGCTAGCAGCTTAATCGCGGGAGGGCCTCGAAGTGAGCAGTTCTTC. The rearrangement joins TRBV7-7 to TRBJ2-1; 9 nucleotides align to TRBD2. Germline assignment: CDR1 SSHAT and CDR2 FNYEAQ (reference sequence). CDR3 size: 16 residues.

The gene calls are TRBV5-1 and TRBJ1-2; the D is unclear. Germline V gene lookup returns CDR1 SGHRS and CDR2 YFSETQ. The CDR3 extends over 13 amino acids. V shed 0 bases and J shed 8 bases, with 11 bases lying between them. CDR3 sequence (DNA): TGCGCCAGCAGCTTGGATGGTGGCCGCGGCTACACCTTC. It specifies CASSLDGGRGYTF.

This rearrangement joins TRBV6-5 to TRBJ1-5; D remains unclear. Germline CDR1 MNHEY, CDR2 SVGAGI. The ends were cut back, 7 bases at V and 2 bases at J, with 9 bases in the middle. The CDR3 has 13 residues. CDR3 sequence: CASTLGGNQPQHF. The CDR3 bases are TGTGCCAGCACCCTCGGGGGCAATCAGCCCCAGCATTTT.

V gene TRBV30 combines with J gene TRBJ1-1; D unclear. V was pared by 3 bases and J by 4 bases, with 12 bases between. Germline CDR1 and CDR2: GTSNPN and SVGIG (reference sequence). The CDR3 length is 13 residues. CDR3 bases: TGTGCCTGGAGCCCCAGAGGTGGCACTGAAGCTTTCTTT. Its protein is CAWSPRGGTEAFF.

The chain is built from TRBV29-1 and TRBJ2-3; tentatively, D is TRBD2 (6 bases). This CDR3 is 14 amino acids long. Germline CDR1 reads SQVTM; CDR2 reads ANQGSEA. CDR3 loop: CSARRGIGTDTQYF. In DNA, the CDR3 is TGCAGTGCGAGGCGGGGTATAGGCACAGATACGCAGTATTTT.

The chain combines TRBV27 with TRBJ2-3; 7 bases agree with TRBD2. The junction had 12 bases not matched to a gene; V was cut back by 2 bases and J by 1 base. In germline, CDR1 is MNHEY, CDR2 SMNVEV (reference sequence). The CDR3 loop spans 18 amino acids. The CDR3 nucleotides are TGTGCCAGCAGTTTACAATTAGCGGGCCGGGGTCGCACAGATACGCAGTATTTT. It is translated as CASSLQLAGRGRTDTQYF.

There are many counts of this clone. The chain employs TRBV4-1 and TRBJ2-7; 9 bases fit TRBD2. CDR1 and CDR2 (germline): MGHRA, YSYEKL. V shed 0 bases and J 0 bases; nucleotides not matched to a gene: 12. The CDR3 has 19 residues. This chain's CDR3 is CASSQDGSRLAGSSYEQYF. The CDR3 bases are TGCGCCAGCAGCCAAGATGGCTCCCGTCTAGCGGGGAGCTCCTACGAGCAGTACTTC.

This clone was picked up one time. The chain uses TRBV14 and TRBJ2-1, with D possibly being TRBD2 (5 bases). The CDR3 length is 13 residues. Germline values: CDR1 SGHDN, CDR2 FVKESK. V was cut by 0 bases and J by 13 bases, with 13 bases left in between. Here the CDR3 DNA reads TGTGCCAGCAGCCAAGACATCGGGGTTCGTCAGTTCTTC. As protein: CASSQDIGVRQFF.

The chain is built from TRBV5-1 and TRBJ1-1; no definite D call. The V end was cut by 0 bases, the J end by 1 base, with 10 bases between. Germline V lookup: CDR1 SGHRS, CDR2 YFSETQ. The CDR3 length is 15 residues. This chain's CDR3 is CASSLGEVANTEAFF. DNA of the CDR3: TGCGCCAGCAGCTTGGGGGAGGTCGCGAACACTGAAGCTTTCTTT.

This clone occurred a few times. This chain links TRBV3-1 (or the pseudogene TRBV3-2) with TRBJ2-2; D perhaps matches TRBD2 (6 bases). The ends were cut back, 0 bases at V and 1 base at J, with 12 bases in the middle. The CDR3 is 17 residues long. Germline V gives CDR1 LGHDT, CDR2 YNNKEL (reference sequence). In DNA, the CDR3 is TGTGCCAGCAGCCAAGACGGGGGAGGACGGAACACCGGGGAGCTGTTTTTT. As protein: CASSQDGGGRNTGELFF.

V usage is TRBV12-3 or TRBV12-4 and J usage is TRBJ2-5; D perhaps matches TRBD2 (6 bases). Trimming took off 7 bases at V and 8 bases at J, with 11 bases between the two ends. This CDR3 region has 11 residues. CDR3 bases: TGTGCCAGCACATGGCGGGGAACCCAGTACTTC. Its translation is CASTWRGTQYF.

In this sample, this clone turned up once. The J gene is TRBJ1-3, the V gene TRBV5-1; D perhaps matches TRBD1 (6 bases). V was clipped by 4 bases and J by 0 bases, with 14 bases between them. Germline loops: CDR1 SGHRS, CDR2 YFSETQ. The CDR3 has 16 residues. CDR3 loop: CASSPRQASSGNTIYF. CDR3 DNA sequence: TGCGCCAGCAGCCCCAGACAGGCAAGCTCTGGAAACACCATATATTTT.

This chain links TRBV5-4 with TRBJ1-6; D is perhaps TRBD1 (5 bases). V was trimmed by 4 bases and J by 7 bases, leaving 18 bases between them. This CDR3 spans 16 amino acids. The germline gives CDR1 SGHNT, CDR2 YYREEE (reference sequence). CDR3 DNA sequence: TGTGCCAGCAGCCCCGGGGGAGGGACGGGAAATTCACCCCTCCACTTT. This sequence encodes CASSPGGGTGNSPLHF.